This is a list of T cell receptor beta chains from one sample in a study of blood T cell repertoires in COVID-19. The assay was immunoSEQ multiplex PCR, and TCRdb's table has in-frame clones only and misses some. The table has around 60,000 clones, around 70% seen once. Material: peripheral blood. These receptor sequences come from a woman aged 70-85 years with COVID-19, enrolled during active disease. CDR3s include the opening cysteine and the closing phenylalanine or tryptophan. The order of the fields is CDR3 length, clone size, J gene, V gene, D gene, CDR3 protein, CDR3 DNA. D genes are given only for firm matches. Only some rows state a clone size, as once, few, many or a class for expanded clones.

16 | . | TRBJ1-5 | TRBV12-2 | . | CASRPVGTDSNQPQHF | TGTGCAAGTCGCCCAGTGGGGACAGATAGCAATCAGCCCCAGCATTTT
14 | . | TRBJ2-7 | TRBV27 | . | CASRPAAPGDEQYF | TGTGCCAGCAGGCCCGCCGCGCCGGGGGACGAGCAGTACTTC
17 | . | TRBJ2-1 | TRBV13 | . | CASSLEGAGAPYNEQFF | TGTGCCAGCAGCTTAGAAGGTGCAGGGGCCCCCTACAATGAGCAGTTCTTC
11 | . | TRBJ1-5 | TRBV9 | . | CASGGNQPQHF | TGTGCCAGCGGAGGGAATCAGCCCCAGCATTTT
15 | . | TRBJ2-1 | TRBV5-4 | TRBD2 | CASSLRLAGNNEQFF | TGTGCCAGCAGCCTCCGACTAGCGGGAAACAATGAGCAGTTCTTC
14 | once | TRBJ1-1 | TRBV4-3 | TRBD1 | CASSQRVGGFEAFF | TGCGCCAGCAGCCAAAGAGTAGGGGGCTTTGAAGCTTTCTTT
14 | . | TRBJ1-3 | TRBV9 | . | CASSVEGSGNTIYF | TGTGCCAGCAGCGTAGAGGGGTCTGGAAACACCATATATTTT
14 | . | TRBJ2-2 | TRBV19 | . | CASLTGEGTGELFF | TGTGCCAGCCTGACAGGGGAGGGTACCGGGGAGCTGTTTTTT
13 | . | TRBJ1-1 | TRBV27 | . | CASSQQGNTEAFF | TGTGCCAGCAGTCAACAGGGGAACACTGAAGCTTTCTTT
12 | few | TRBJ2-1 | TRBV19 | . | CASSHLEGEQFF | TGTGCCAGTAGTCACTTGGAGGGTGAGCAGTTCTTC
13 | . | TRBJ2-5 | TRBV11-3 | . | CASSLDPAGTQYF | TGTGCCAGCAGCTTAGATCCCGCAGGGACCCAGTACTTC
12 | . | TRBJ2-3 | TRBV5-1 | . | CASKGGTDTQYF | TGCGCCAGCAAGGGGGGGACAGATACGCAGTATTTT
14 | . | TRBJ1-2 | TRBV15 | TRBD1 | CATSRGGGVYGYTF | TGTGCCACCAGCAGAGGAGGGGGCGTCTATGGCTACACCTTC
17 | . | TRBJ2-2 | TRBV7-3 | TRBD2 | CASSLLAGAANTGELFF | TGTGCCAGCAGCTTACTAGCGGGGGCCGCGAACACCGGGGAGCTGTTTTTT
14 | . | TRBJ2-3 | TRBV11-2 | . | CASSLLPLTDTQYF | TGTGCCAGCAGCCTTCTACCCCTTACAGATACGCAGTATTTT
15 | . | TRBJ1-5 | TRBV28 | TRBD1 | CAITSGTAGAQPQHF | TGTGCCATTACGTCCGGGACAGCTGGCGCGCAGCCCCAGCATTTT
13 | . | TRBJ1-1 | TRBV12-3/TRBV12-4 | . | CASSLGGLGEAFF | TGTGCCAGCAGCCTCGGGGGGTTGGGTGAAGCTTTCTTT
14 | . | TRBJ2-1 | TRBV19 | TRBD2 | CASRLAGAYNEQFF | TGTGCCAGTAGACTAGCGGGGGCGTACAATGAGCAGTTCTTC
13 | once | TRBJ2-3 | TRBV11-3 | . | CASSLDEGDTQYF | TGTGCCAGCAGCTTAGATGAGGGAGATACGCAGTATTTT
15 | . | TRBJ2-3 | TRBV19 | . | CASSITSGLTDTQYF | TGTGCCAGTAGTATAACCTCCGGTCTCACAGATACGCAGTATTTT
14 | few | TRBJ2-4 | TRBV11-2 | . | CASSSRVGGNIQYF | TGTGCCAGCAGCTCAAGGGTGGGAGGAAACATTCAGTACTTC
16 | . | TRBJ2-1 | TRBV7-7 | TRBD2 | CASSLQAGGPHNEQFF | TGTGCTAGCAGCTTACAAGCGGGAGGGCCTCACAATGAGCAGTTCTTC
16 | . | TRBJ2-3 | TRBV11-1 | TRBD2 | CASSLDVSGRADTQYF | TGTGCCAGCAGCTTAGACGTTAGCGGGAGGGCAGATACGCAGTATTTT
18 | few | TRBJ2-1 | TRBV7-2 | . | CASSLDHFSRSSYNEQFF | TGTGCCAGCAGCTTAGACCACTTTAGTCGAAGCTCCTACAATGAGCAGTTCTTC
13 | . | TRBJ2-1 | TRBV14 | . | CASSRLSYNEQFF | TGTGCCAGCAGCCGCCTTAGCTATAATGAGCAGTTCTTC
13 | . | TRBJ1-1 | TRBV12-3/TRBV12-4 | TRBD1 | CASSSRGHTEAFF | TGTGCCAGCAGTTCCAGGGGGCACACTGAAGCTTTCTTT
17 | . | TRBJ2-7 | TRBV5-4 | . | CASSLEGGGQGAIEQYF | TGTGCCAGCAGCTTGGAGGGAGGTGGTCAGGGTGCAATCGAGCAGTACTTC
19 | . | TRBJ2-3 | TRBV19 | TRBD2 | CASSIVGLRTSGGRGAQYF | TGTGCCAGTAGTATAGTAGGTCTAAGGACTAGCGGGGGTCGGGGGGCGCAGTATTTT
13 | few | TRBJ1-1 | TRBV13 | TRBD1 | CASSLEGRGRAFF | TGTGCCAGCAGCTTAGAAGGAAGGGGGCGAGCTTTCTTT
15 | . | TRBJ1-1 | TRBV5-1 | . | CASSFLGAANTEAFF | TGCGCCAGCAGCTTTTTGGGGGCGGCGAACACTGAAGCTTTCTTT
13 | many | TRBJ2-1 | TRBV2 | . | CASRRDSYNEQFF | TGTGCCAGCAGGAGGGACTCCTACAATGAGCAGTTCTTC
15 | . | TRBJ1-1 | TRBV13 | . | CASSQLWTVNTEAFF | TGTGCCAGCAGCCAACTTTGGACAGTGAACACTGAAGCTTTCTTT
12 | . | TRBJ2-5 | TRBV6-5 | . | CASSQYQETQYF | TGTGCCAGCAGCCAGTACCAAGAGACCCAGTACTTC